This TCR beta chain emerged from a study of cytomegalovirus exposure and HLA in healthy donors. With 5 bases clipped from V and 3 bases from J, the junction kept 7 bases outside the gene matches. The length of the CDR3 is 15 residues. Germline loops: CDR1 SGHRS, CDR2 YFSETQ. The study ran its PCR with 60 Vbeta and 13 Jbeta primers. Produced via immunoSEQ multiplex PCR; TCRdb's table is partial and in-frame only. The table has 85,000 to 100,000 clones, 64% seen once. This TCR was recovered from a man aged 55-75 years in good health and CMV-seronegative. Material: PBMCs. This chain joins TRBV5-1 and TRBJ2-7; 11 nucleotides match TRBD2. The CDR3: CASRETSGVSYEQYF. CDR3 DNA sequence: TGCGCCAGCAGGGAGACTAGCGGGGTGAGCTACGAGCAGTACTTC.